A single sample gave rise to the 27 T cell receptor beta chains below, sequenced in a study of T-cell memory formation after mild COVID-19. TCRdb reprocessed the 5' RACE reads with MiXCR, giving one entry per CDR3 protein. The sample comprises approximately 340,000 distinct CDR3 sequences, approximately 12% of which are singletons, and about a fifth rests with the top ten. What was sequenced was PBMCs or a T cell subset sorted from them (not recorded which). These receptor sequences come from a man aged 18 to 35 who had mild COVID-19 (a few samples of this study predate the infection). Cell type and time point are not known.

There are a few counts of this clonotype. The chain is built from TRBV20-1 and TRBJ2-3; 7 bases are shared with TRBD2. Germline V gene data show CDR1 as DFQATT and CDR2 as SNEGSKA (reference sequence). This CDR3 is built from 15 residues. Unmatched junction bases numbered 11, after V lost 6 bases and J lost 2 bases. CDR3 coding DNA: TGCAGTGCAATTCCCGGGACTACGAACACAGATACGCAGTATTTT. Translated: CSAIPGTTNTDTQYF.

This clonotype was found a few times. The chain carries TRBV4-2 and TRBJ1-3, with D tentatively TRBD1 (5 bases). Between the trimmed V and J ends, which lost 4 bases and 0 bases, there was a span of 13 bases. Per the germline V gene, CDR1 is LGHNA and CDR2 is YNFKEQ. This CDR3 region has 16 residues. The CDR3 bases are TGTGCCAGCAGCCGAAGGGGCGTAAACTCTGGAAACACCATATATTTT. It is translated as CASSRRGVNSGNTIYF.

There are a few counts of this clonotype. The V and J genes are TRBV20-1 and TRBJ2-7; 8 nucleotides agree with TRBD1. This CDR3 has 14 residues. Trimming removed 0 bases from V and 3 bases from J; junction bases left unmatched: 4. The V gene's germline CDR1 is DFQATT and CDR2 SNEGSKA (reference sequence). CDR3 DNA sequence: TGCAGTGCTAGAGACCCGGGACAGGTCTACGAGCAGTACTTC. Translating it yields CSARDPGQVYEQYF.

This chain links TRBV5-1 with TRBJ1-6; D remains unclear. Germline lookup yields CDR1 SGHRS and CDR2 YFSETQ. V shed 1 base and J shed 8 bases, with 13 bases lying between them. This CDR3 has 15 amino acids. CDR3 nucleotides: TGCGCCAGCAGCTTGTTTCGGGCCTCTTATTCACCCCTCCACTTT. Amino acids: CASSLFRASYSPLHF.

This clonotype was seen only a few times. The gene calls are TRBV6-2 or TRBV6-3 and TRBJ1-2, with 7 bases matching TRBD1. The CDR3 has 13 residues. The germline V gene encodes CDR1 MNHEY and CDR2 SVGEGT. V shed 5 bases and J 13 bases; nucleotides not matched to a gene: 13. The CDR3 loop reads CASSGPDREVGTF. The CDR3 nucleotides read TGTGCCAGCAGTGGACCCGACAGGGAAGTCGGCACCTTC.

The chain joins TRBV7-3 to TRBJ2-7; D gene uncertain. This CDR3 contains 12 residues. Deletions cut 2 bases from V and 6 bases from J, with 8 bases between. Germline-derived CDR1 and CDR2 are SGHTA and FQGTGA. The chain's CDR3 is CASSLVGFEQYV. The CDR3 nucleotides read TGTGCCAGCAGCTTAGTTGGGTTCGAGCAGTACGTC.

The chain is built from TRBV15 and TRBJ2-7, with D possibly called TRBD1 or TRBD2 (5 bases each). From germline, CDR1 is LNHNV and CDR2 YYDKDF (reference sequence). CDR3 length equals 12 residues. Trimming took off 3 bases at V and 12 bases at J, with 15 bases between the two ends. The CDR3 DNA follows: TGTGCCACCAGCAGGGGACGGGACCAGCTGTACTTC. Translating it yields CATSRGRDQLYF.

The J gene is TRBJ2-5, the V gene TRBV15; maybe TRBD1 (5 bases). The length of the CDR3 is 15 residues. CDR1 is LNHNV, CDR2 YYDKDF, per germline (reference sequence). V gave up 5 bases and J gave up 1 base, with 14 bases separating them. The CDR3 reads CATSGRGPLQETQYF. The CDR3 bases are TGTGCCACCAGCGGTAGGGGCCCACTCCAAGAGACCCAGTACTTC.

In regard to this clonotype: A much larger clone differs by one base, so this may be a read error. The rearrangement joins TRBV5-5 to TRBJ2-1; D gene ambiguous. This CDR3 is 11 amino acids long. Germline CDR1 and CDR2: SGHKS and YYEKEE (reference sequence). Trimming stripped 3 bases from V and 8 bases from J, with 6 bases between. The CDR3 sequence is CASSWAYEQFF. The CDR3 DNA sequence: TGTGCCAGCAGCTGGGCCTATGAGCAGTTCTTC.

This clonotype has more than one count but fewer than ten. The rearrangement uses TRBV6-2 or TRBV6-3 and TRBJ2-5; D could derive from TRBD1 or TRBD2 (5 bases each). This CDR3 is 16 amino acids long. Trimming cost V 0 bases and J 4 bases, with 15 bases left between them. CDR1 and CDR2 (germline): MNHEY, SVGEGT. The CDR3 region is CASSYSIWGKGETQYF. CDR3 DNA: TGTGCCAGCAGTTACTCGATTTGGGGGAAGGGAGAGACCCAGTACTTC.

The chain combines TRBV7-3 with TRBJ2-2; no clear D. CDR3 length equals 14 residues. The ends were cut back, 4 bases at V and 3 bases at J, with 9 bases in the middle. The germline gives CDR1 SGHTA, CDR2 FQGTGA. CDR3 nucleotides: TGTGCCAGCAGCTCCCCGGCGGACACCGGGGAGCTGTTTTTT. It encodes CASSSPADTGELFF.

This clonotype was seen a few times. CDR3 in amino acids: CASSRQGGYTEAFF. CDR3 sequence (DNA): TGTGCCAGCAGTCGACAGGGGGGGTACACTGAAGCTTTCTTT. V gene TRBV28 combines with J gene TRBJ1-1; TRBD1 matches 9 bases. J gave up 3 bases and V 5 bases, and 4 bases lay outside the gene matches. Per the germline V gene, CDR1 is MDHEN and CDR2 is SYDVKM. This CDR3 region has 14 residues.

This clonotype was seen at least ten times. This chain links TRBV12-3 or TRBV12-4 with TRBJ1-1, with no clear D. Trimming took 4 bases from V and 1 from J, leaving 16 bases between them. The CDR3 is 16 amino acids. DNA of the CDR3: TGTGCCAGCAGTTCTCGAGGGCGAGGGCCGAACACTGAAGCTTTCTTT. It yields the protein CASSSRGRGPNTEAFF.

V and J are TRBV5-1 and TRBJ2-7, with 9 bases fitting TRBD1. The J segment lost 0 bases and the V segment lost 4 bases, leaving 5 bases of the junction unmatched. The length of the CDR3 is 15 residues. From germline, CDR1 is SGHRS and CDR2 YFSETQ. CDR3 nucleotides: TGCGCCAGCAGCGCGACAGGGGGTGGCTCCTACGAGCAGTACGTC. It yields the protein CASSATGGGSYEQYV.

V gene TRBV20-1 combines with J gene TRBJ1-2; 10 bases fit TRBD1. The CDR3 is made up of 14 amino acids. CDR1 is DFQATT and CDR2 is SNEGSKA in the germline V gene (reference sequence). J lost 7 bases, V lost 4 bases, and 9 bases had no gene match. As DNA, the CDR3 is TGCAGTGCTACCCGACAGGGGGCGTCCGGTGGCTACACCTTC. It encodes CSATRQGASGGYTF.

The rearrangement uses TRBV18 and TRBJ2-1, with 10 nucleotides matching TRBD2. The CDR3 spans 14 residues. Per germline, CDR1 KGHSH and CDR2 LQKENI. Unmatched junction bases numbered 5, after V lost 4 bases and J lost 8 bases. The DNA of the CDR3 is TGTGCCAGCTCACAGAGCGGGGGGGCCCATGAGCAGTTCTTC. It yields the protein CASSQSGGAHEQFF.

The chain employs TRBV6-5 and TRBJ2-5, with 8 bases matching TRBD2. J was trimmed by 4 bases and V by 0 bases; bases with no gene match: 7. Looked up from germline, CDR1 is MNHEY and CDR2 is SVGAGI. The CDR3 spans 16 residues. The CDR3 sequence: CASSYSYSGGGETQYF. CDR3 bases: TGTGCCAGCAGTTACTCGTACAGCGGGGGAGGAGAGACCCAGTACTTC.

The gene calls are TRBV6-2 or TRBV6-3 and TRBJ2-1; D is undetermined. V lost 2 bases to trimming and J lost 1 base, with 3 bases between them. The CDR3 runs to 13 residues. Germline CDR1 MNHEY, CDR2 SVGEGT. CDR3 residues: CASSYESYNEQFF. The CDR3 DNA reads TGTGCCAGCAGTTACGAGTCCTACAATGAGCAGTTCTTC.

The chain recombines TRBV5-1 with TRBJ2-7; D may be TRBD1 (5 bases). CDR1 and CDR2 from the germline V gene are SGHRS and YFSETQ. The CDR3 loop spans 14 amino acids. The germline V and J ends were trimmed by 4 bases and 5 bases, with 16 bases remaining between them. This CDR3 reads CASSPTPQGHEQYV. CDR3 nucleotides: TGCGCCAGCAGCCCCACCCCCCAGGGTCACGAGCAGTACGTC.

There are a few counts of this clonotype. J is TRBJ2-7 and V is TRBV5-1, with D perhaps TRBD1 or TRBD2 (5 bases each). The V and J ends lost 0 bases and 5 bases respectively, with 18 bases between them. The CDR3 has 16 amino acids. Germline assignment: CDR1 SGHRS and CDR2 YFSETQ. The CDR3 spells CASSLVARDPQDEQYF. DNA for the CDR3: TGCGCCAGCAGCTTGGTAGCTCGGGACCCCCAGGACGAGCAGTACTTC.

This clonotype was observed at least ten times. The chain links TRBV15 to TRBJ1-5; 7 nucleotides agree with TRBD1. CDR1 and CDR2 from the germline V gene are LNHNV and YYDKDF (reference sequence). The ends lost 5 bases at V and 3 bases at J; junction bases unmatched: 10. The CDR3 covers 16 residues. CDR3 amino acids: CATSARRDSNNQPQHF. The DNA of the CDR3 is TGTGCCACCAGCGCCAGAAGGGACAGCAACAATCAGCCCCAGCATTTT.

The chain links TRBV6-2 or TRBV6-3 to TRBJ2-3; D is ambiguous. The CDR3 length is 15 residues. Germline-derived CDR1 and CDR2 are MNHEY and SVGEGT. The V and J ends lost 6 bases and 2 bases respectively, with 15 bases between them. The CDR3 coding sequence is TGTGCCAGCAGGCCCGACCCACCTATCACAGATACGCAGTATTTT. Its translation: CASRPDPPITDTQYF.

This clonotype was detected a few times. The chain is built from TRBV5-1 and TRBJ2-3; D remains ambiguous. CDR3 length: 12 residues. V gave up 4 bases and J gave up 4 bases, with 7 bases separating them. Looked up from germline, CDR1 is SGHRS and CDR2 is YFSETQ. The CDR3 region has the DNA TGCGCCAGCAGCCACCCGTCAGATACGCAGTATTTT. It codes for CASSHPSDTQYF.

This clonotype was detected a few times. The chain joins TRBV14 to TRBJ2-3; TRBD2 aligns across 9 bases. The CDR3 covers 17 residues. With V trimmed by 0 bases and J by 4 bases, 8 bases remained unmatched. The germline CDR1 and CDR2 sequences are SGHDN and FVKESK. The CDR3 reads CASSQDHRGLAADTQYF. CDR3 DNA: TGTGCCAGCAGCCAAGACCACCGGGGACTAGCAGCAGATACGCAGTATTTT.

This clonotype was detected ten times or more. This chain uses TRBV20-1 with TRBJ1-1; D is undetermined. The CDR3 contains 12 residues. Trimming took 1 base from V and 3 from J, leaving 6 bases between them. In germline, CDR1 is DFQATT, CDR2 SNEGSKA (reference sequence). The CDR3 DNA sequence: TGCAGTGCTAGAGCTAGGGACACTGAAGCTTTCTTT. Translation: CSARARDTEAFF.

The gene calls are TRBV4-2 and TRBJ2-1; D gene unclear. The germline V gene has CDR1 LGHNA and CDR2 YNFKEQ. V gave up 2 bases and J gave up 7 bases, with 12 bases separating them. The CDR3 totals 14 residues. CDR3 nucleotides: TGTGCCAGCAGCCAAAGAAAGGGTGGAAATGAGCAGTTCTTC. Translated, it gives CASSQRKGGNEQFF.

The chain carries TRBV4-3 and TRBJ2-5; D possibly corresponds to TRBD1 (6 bases). CDR1 and CDR2 (germline): LGHNA, YSLEER. There are 15 residues in the CDR3. V was shortened by 0 bases and J by 5 bases, with 13 bases between the two germline ends. CDR3 nucleotide sequence: TGCGCCAGCAGCCAAGATTGGTACAGGGTGGAGACCCAGTACTTC. This gives the protein CASSQDWYRVETQYF.